Listed below are T cell receptor beta chains from one sample, sequenced in a study of T cells in Graves' hyperthyroidism and ophthalmopathy. TCRdb re-called the multiplex PCR reads with MiXCR, one entry per CDR3 protein. The table has fewer than 650,000 distinct CDR3 sequences, around 15% seen once; the top ten hold approximately 15%. The sequencing sample was made of blood. These receptors originate from a woman aged 35 to 49 with Graves' hyperthyroidism. Each CDR3 is given with its conserved first and last residue.

V gene | CDR3 protein
TRBV2 | CASSDFLGTTEAFF
TRBV7-3 | CASSPPRNRLSGANVLTF
TRBV3-1 | CASSGTSASSYEQYF
TRBV20-1 | CSATTDRRWVGTEAFF
TRBV20-1 | CSARAVGTGYNEQFF
TRBV27 | CASSLSPMASGGRNTGELFF
TRBV20-1 | CSARNTGWLYF
TRBV12-3/TRBV12-4 | CASSLGQGPNSQPQHF
TRBV7-2 | CASRASGSLSGELFF
TRBV6-5 | CASTFGLANEQYF
TRBV19 | CASSRRGSAYEQYF
TRBV5-1 | CASSLGDYPNSETQYF
TRBV7-6 | CASSLVGTGSRDGYTF
TRBV12-5 | CASGLESKGQIMNTEAFF
TRBV20-1 | CSGREVLYNEQFF
TRBV19 | CASREVGGGVNEQFF
TRBV2 | CASQRVATGELFF
TRBV20-1 | CSASKQGIDTEAFF
TRBV28 | CASSPGDATGELFF
TRBV6-1 | CASSSLDRGGQETQYF
TRBV11-3 | CASSLRSGGTGKLFF
TRBV10-1 | CASSRTDATTDTQYF
TRBV5-1 | CASSSSGTGGEKLFF
TRBV6-1 | CASGEFSGVGYTF
TRBV5-1 | CASSFVLAGENEQFF
TRBV12-3/TRBV12-4 | CASSTGTVWQETQYF
TRBV4-1 | CASSPGSVSNEKLFF
TRBV5-4 | CASSLGVGVTEAFF
TRBV30 | CAWSAYNEQFF
TRBV28 | CASSPPLAGAGEQFF
TRBV12-5 | CASGLVSSGNTIYF
TRBV18 | CASSPLRTGRTEAFF
TRBV5-5 | CASRPLDSPTLNTEAFF
TRBV4-1 | CASSQVWGNTEAFF
TRBV24-1 | CATSDFSHGQGITGELFF
TRBV18 | CASSNQPGNTIYF
TRBV6-1 | CASRVAGGVALEQYF
TRBV12-3/TRBV12-4 | CASSPQGGAGELFF
TRBV20-1 | CSARDPSLNIQYF
TRBV5-1 | CASSLGDTGEKLFF
TRBV6-1 | CASSERGSGRSSGELFF
TRBV29-1 | CSVANTEAFF
TRBV5-1 | CASSLPPRLAGPQETQYF
TRBV12-3/TRBV12-4 | CASIPMTAPYNEQFF
TRBV4-2 | CASSQGQGTRSQHF
TRBV13 | CASRFTGGSYEQYF
TRBV20-1 | CSAKGGQGIYGYTF
TRBV19 | CASSKTGTGGTEAFF
TRBV20-1 | CSARDSLLASYEQYF
TRBV2 | CASSEFVGVSYGYTF
TRBV6-1 | CASRPTGGSSGNTIYF
TRBV10-3 | CAIGAKAGKTDTQYF
TRBV30 | CAWSRAGSVYGYTF
TRBV6-1 | CASSGWGVRTEAFF
TRBV20-1 | CSARPLSGRGTDTQYF